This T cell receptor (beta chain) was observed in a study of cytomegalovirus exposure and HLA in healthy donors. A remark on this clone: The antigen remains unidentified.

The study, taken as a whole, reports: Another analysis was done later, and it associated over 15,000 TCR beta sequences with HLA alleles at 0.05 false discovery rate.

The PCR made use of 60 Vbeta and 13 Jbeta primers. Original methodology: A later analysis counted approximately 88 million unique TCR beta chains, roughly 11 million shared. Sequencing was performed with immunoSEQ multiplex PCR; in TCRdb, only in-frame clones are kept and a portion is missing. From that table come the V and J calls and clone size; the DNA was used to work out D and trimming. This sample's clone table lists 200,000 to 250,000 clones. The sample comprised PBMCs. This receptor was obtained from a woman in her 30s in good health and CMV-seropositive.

CDR3 loop: CARSPRASTGELFF. The CDR3 DNA is TGTGCCAGAAGCCCCAGGGCTAGCACCGGGGAGCTGTTTTTT. V gene TRBV5-3 combines with J gene TRBJ2-2, with a possible D match to TRBD1 (5 bases). TRBV5-3 falls under the ORF class, with uncertain function. The CDR3 consists of 14 residues. The V gene lost 4 bases and the J gene lost 4 bases, with 11 bases spanning the gap.